The present T cell receptor beta chain was sequenced within a study of blood T cell repertoires in COVID-19. Background on the study: Samples came from the United States, Italy and Spain, spanning acute and convalescent COVID-19.

The assay was immunoSEQ multiplex PCR, and TCRdb's table has in-frame clones only and misses some. Of a few hundred thousand clones listed, over 75% are singletons. The V end was cut by 5 bases, the J end by 5 bases, with 15 bases between. CDR1 SGHVS and CDR2 FQNEAQ come from the germline V gene. The CDR3 spans 14 residues. The receptor was derived from a man aged 30 to 45 who had recovered from COVID-19. Sequenced material: PBMCs or T cells enriched from blood (not recorded which). This rearrangement joins TRBV7-8 to TRBJ2-5; D is possibly TRBD2 (7 bases). Here the CDR3 reads CASSRGGGPETQYF. CDR3 sequence (DNA): TGTGCCAGCAGCCGAGGGGGGGGGCCCGAGACCCAGTACTTC.